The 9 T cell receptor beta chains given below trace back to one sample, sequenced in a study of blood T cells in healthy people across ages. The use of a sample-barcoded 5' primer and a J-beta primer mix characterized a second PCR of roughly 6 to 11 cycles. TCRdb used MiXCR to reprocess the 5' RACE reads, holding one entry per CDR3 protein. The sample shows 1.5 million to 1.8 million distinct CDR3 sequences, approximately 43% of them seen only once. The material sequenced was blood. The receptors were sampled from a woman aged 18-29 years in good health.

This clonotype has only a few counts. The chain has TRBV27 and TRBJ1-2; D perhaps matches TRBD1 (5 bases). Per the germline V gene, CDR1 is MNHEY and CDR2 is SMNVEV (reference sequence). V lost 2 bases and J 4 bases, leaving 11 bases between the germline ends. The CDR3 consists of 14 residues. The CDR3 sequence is CASSLASGGYGYTF. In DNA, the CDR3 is TGTGCCAGCAGTTTAGCCTCGGGGGGCTATGGCTACACCTTC.

This chain's CDR3 is CASSSPGGQQYF. As DNA, the CDR3 is TGCGCCAGCAGCTCCCCAGGAGGGCAACAGTACTTC. The chain uses TRBV5-1 and TRBJ2-4; D perhaps matches TRBD2 (6 bases). The CDR3 spans 12 residues. Germline V gene lookup returns CDR1 SGHRS and CDR2 YFSETQ. The V end lost 3 bases, the J end lost 13 bases, and 14 bases lay between the germline ends.

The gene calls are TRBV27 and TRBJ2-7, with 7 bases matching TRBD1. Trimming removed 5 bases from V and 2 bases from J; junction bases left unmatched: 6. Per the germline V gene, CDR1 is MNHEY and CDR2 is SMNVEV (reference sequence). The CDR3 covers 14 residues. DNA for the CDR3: TGTGCCAGCAGTGTGTACAGGGGACCCTACGAGCAGTACTTC. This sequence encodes CASSVYRGPYEQYF.

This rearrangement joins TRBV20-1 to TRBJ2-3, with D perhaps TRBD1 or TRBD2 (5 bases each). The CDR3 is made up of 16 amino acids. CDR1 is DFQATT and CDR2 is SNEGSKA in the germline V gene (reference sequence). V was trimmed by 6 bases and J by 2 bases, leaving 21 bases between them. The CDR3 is CSALGQEVGPTDTQYF. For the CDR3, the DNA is TGCAGTGCACTTGGGCAGGAAGTGGGACCCACAGATACGCAGTATTTT.

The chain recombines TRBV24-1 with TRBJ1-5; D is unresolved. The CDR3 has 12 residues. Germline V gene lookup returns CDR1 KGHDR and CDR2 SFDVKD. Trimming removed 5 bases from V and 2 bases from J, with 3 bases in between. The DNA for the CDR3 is TGTGCCACCAGTGCAGGCAATCAGCCCCAGCATTTT. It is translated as CATSAGNQPQHF.

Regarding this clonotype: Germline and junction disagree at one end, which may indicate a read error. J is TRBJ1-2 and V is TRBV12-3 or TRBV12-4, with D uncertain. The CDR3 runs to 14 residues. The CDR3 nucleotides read TGTGCCAGTAGTTATCCCGGGAACGGCTATGGCCACACCTTC. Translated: CASSYPGNGYGHTF.

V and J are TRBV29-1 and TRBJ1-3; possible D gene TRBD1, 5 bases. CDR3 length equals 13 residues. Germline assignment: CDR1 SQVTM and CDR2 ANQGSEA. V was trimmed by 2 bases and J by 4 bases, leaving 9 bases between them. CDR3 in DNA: TGCAGCGTTGAAATCGGGGGAGGAAACACCATATATTTT. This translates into CSVEIGGGNTIYF.

For the CDR3, the DNA is TGTGCCAGCAGTCAACGCGGACAGGGAAAGCTGTACGAGCAGTACTTC. Translation: CASSQRGQGKLYEQYF. This chain uses TRBV12-3 or TRBV12-4 with TRBJ2-7; 8 bases are shared with TRBD1. Germline trimming cut 5 bases from V and 4 bases from J; bases unmatched to any gene: 13. The CDR3 runs to 16 residues.

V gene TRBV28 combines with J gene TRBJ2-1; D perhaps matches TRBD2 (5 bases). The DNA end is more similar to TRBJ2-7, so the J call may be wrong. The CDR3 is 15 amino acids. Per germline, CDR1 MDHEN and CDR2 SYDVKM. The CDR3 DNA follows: TGTGCCAGCAGTTCGCGGGCAGCCTCCTACAATGAGCAGTACTTC. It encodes CASSSRAASYNEQYF.